This TCR beta chain originates from a study of CD8 T cells in Susac syndrome. Per the germline V gene, CDR1 is DFQATT and CDR2 is SNEGSKA (reference sequence). J was trimmed by 2 bases and V by 6 bases; bases with no gene match: 6. CDR3 length: 13 amino acids. TCR beta was sequenced from blood CD8+ and CD4+ T cells. Controls were healthy donors chosen to match patients in age and sex. Negative isolation yielded CD4+ and CD8+ T cells, and FACS enriched TEMRA cells. RNA totalling about 0.45 to 1 ug underwent reverse transcription with random hexamers. Multiplex PCR with immunoSEQ amplified the TCR beta CDR3 across 54 Vbeta and 13 Jbeta. TCRdb itself ran the immunoSEQ multiplex PCR reads through MiXCR, one entry per CDR3 protein. The table lists around 150,000 distinct CDR3 sequences, approximately 96% of them singletons.

This TCR was recovered from a human donor in good health. The chain links TRBV20-1 to TRBJ2-5, with 7 bases aligning to TRBD1. The source material was CD4+ T cells from PBMCs. The CDR3: CSALSRGQETQYF. The CDR3 DNA sequence: TGCAGTGCCCTATCCAGGGGGCAAGAGACCCAGTACTTC.